The 22 T cell receptor beta chains below come from one sample, sequenced in a study of cytomegalovirus exposure and HLA in healthy donors. PCR was performed using 60 Vbeta and 13 Jbeta primers. The assay was immunoSEQ multiplex PCR, and TCRdb's table has in-frame clones only and misses some. The data contain around 93,000 clones, 65% to 90% of them singletons. Sequenced: PBMCs. The source is a young man in good health and CMV-seropositive.

This clone appeared once. The rearrangement uses TRBV28 and TRBJ2-1, with TRBD2 matching 9 bases. Germline V lookup: CDR1 MDHEN, CDR2 SYDVKM. The V gene end was trimmed by 5 bases and the J gene end by 5 bases; junction bases not matched to a gene: 7. The CDR3 has 15 amino acids. The CDR3 DNA is TGTGCCAGCAGTCCCGGACTAGCGCGAGACAATGAGCAGTTCTTC. This gives the protein CASSPGLARDNEQFF.

This clone was counted a single time. V and J are TRBV4-1 and TRBJ2-2, with 7 bases lining up with TRBD2. Germline V gene data show CDR1 as MGHRA and CDR2 as YSYEKL. After removal of 1 base from V and 5 bases from J, the junction contained 10 bases not matched to a gene. This CDR3 is 17 amino acids long. The CDR3 protein is CASSQGETSRRTGELFF. Written as DNA, the CDR3 is TGCGCCAGCAGCCAAGGGGAGACTAGCCGTCGTACCGGGGAGCTGTTTTTT.

The genes are TRBV12-5 and TRBJ2-2; maybe TRBD2 (7 bases). The CDR3 is 17 amino acids. Per the germline V gene, CDR1 is LGHNT and CDR2 is FRNRAP. The V end was cut by 2 bases, the J end by 0 bases, with 13 bases between. CDR3 sequence (DNA): TGTGCTAGTGGTTTGCCTTGGGAGGGGGCGAACACCGGGGAGCTGTTTTTT. This encodes CASGLPWEGANTGELFF.

This sequence joins TRBV7-6 and TRBJ2-7, with D maybe TRBD1 (6 bases). Germline CDR1 is SGHVS and CDR2 is FNYEAQ. V gave up 5 bases and J gave up 5 bases, with 16 bases separating them. The length of the CDR3 is 14 residues. CDR3 region: CASSPLTGPHEQYF. The CDR3 bases are TGTGCCAGCAGCCCCCTCACAGGGCCCCACGAGCAGTACTTC.

The rearrangement uses TRBV6-5 and TRBJ2-1, with 10 positions matching TRBD2. The CDR3 consists of 15 residues. The V and J ends lost 6 bases and 5 bases, in that order; junction bases with no gene match: 7. Germline CDR1 is MNHEY and CDR2 is SVGAGI. CDR3 region: CASSLGLAANNEQFF. CDR3 DNA sequence: TGTGCCAGCAGCCTTGGACTAGCGGCCAACAATGAGCAGTTCTTC.

The J gene is TRBJ2-3, the V gene TRBV10-1, with 8 bases aligning to TRBD2. V lost 4 bases to trimming and J lost 6 bases; unmatched junction nucleotides: 9. Germline V gives CDR1 WNHNN, CDR2 SYGVQD (reference sequence). The CDR3 spans 15 residues. CDR3 in DNA: TGCGCCAGCAGTGCAAGTTGGCTAGCGGGCGATACGCAGTATTTT. Its protein product is CASSASWLAGDTQYF.

This chain links TRBV5-1 with TRBJ2-3, with TRBD2 as a possible D gene (6 bases). V was pared by 6 bases and J by 2 bases, with 13 bases between. CDR3 size: 14 residues. From germline, CDR1 is SGHRS and CDR2 YFSETQ. CDR3 DNA: TGCGCCAGCATAGGCGGGACGAACACAGATACGCAGTATTTT. It specifies CASIGGTNTDTQYF.

The chain employs TRBV7-2 and TRBJ2-7; 10 nucleotides line up with TRBD2. This CDR3 has 15 amino acids. Germline V gives CDR1 SGHTA, CDR2 FQGNSA. V lost 2 bases, J lost 4 bases, and 5 bases stayed unmatched. CDR3 amino acids: CASSLIGLAAYEQYF. Written as DNA, the CDR3 is TGTGCCAGCAGCTTAATCGGACTAGCGGCGTACGAGCAGTACTTC.

The chain combines TRBV5-4 with TRBJ1-2; 8 bases are shared with TRBD1. V dropped 4 bases and J dropped 0; count of bases not matched to a gene: 11. The CDR3 has 17 amino acids. CDR1 and CDR2 (germline): SGHNT, YYREEE (reference sequence). The CDR3: CASSQGIGTGSNYGYTF. CDR3 DNA sequence: TGTGCCAGCAGCCAAGGAATTGGGACAGGATCTAACTATGGCTACACCTTC.

The V call is TRBV28, the J call TRBJ1-5; TRBD1 aligns across 7 bases. V dropped 5 bases and J dropped 4; count of bases not matched to a gene: 5. The CDR3 extends over 14 amino acids. The germline CDR1 and CDR2 sequences are MDHEN and SYDVKM. CDR3 sequence reads: CASSQGQSNQPQHF. The CDR3 DNA reads TGTGCCAGCAGTCAGGGACAGAGTAATCAGCCCCAGCATTTT.

The chain recombines TRBV27 with TRBJ2-1, with TRBD2 identical over 10 bases. Germline V gene sequence: CDR1 MNHEY, CDR2 SMNVEV (reference sequence). The CDR3 is 15 residues long. Trimming cost V 7 bases and J 3 bases; bases outside gene matches: 6. The CDR3 region is CASTPAGGVYNEQFF. The CDR3 coding sequence is TGTGCCAGCACCCCAGCGGGAGGGGTCTACAATGAGCAGTTCTTC.

This clone has more than one count but fewer than ten. The chain is built from TRBV30 and TRBJ1-1; the match to TRBD1 covers 7 bases. V was clipped by 8 bases and J by 4 bases; unmatched bases: 10. The CDR3 runs 13 residues. Germline V gene lookup returns CDR1 GTSNPN and CDR2 SVGIG (reference sequence). CDR3 protein: CAGTLTGSTEAFF. The DNA of the CDR3 is TGTGCCGGGACCTTGACAGGGAGCACTGAAGCTTTCTTT.

The V call is TRBV10-1, the J call TRBJ2-1, with D tentatively TRBD2 (5 bases). V shed 2 bases and J shed 2 bases, with 10 bases lying between them. This CDR3 has 15 residues. Germline-derived CDR1 and CDR2 are WNHNN and SYGVQD (reference sequence). CDR3 sequence reads: CASSEGGYPYNEQFF. CDR3 DNA sequence: TGCGCCAGCAGTGAGGGAGGCTACCCCTACAATGAGCAGTTCTTC.

This clone was seen once. The V gene is TRBV27, the J gene TRBJ2-7; tentative D call: TRBD1 (5 bases). The germline CDR1 and CDR2 sequences are MNHEY and SMNVEV (reference sequence). V lost 9 bases to trimming and J lost 6 bases, with 18 bases between them. There are 13 residues in the CDR3. The CDR3 DNA sequence: TGTGCCAGTAAAAAAGGGGCCTCTGGCGAGCAGTACTTC. It is translated as CASKKGASGEQYF.

The chain couples TRBV5-1 to TRBJ2-1; 8 bases are a match to TRBD1. Germline CDR1 and CDR2: SGHRS and YFSETQ. V gave up 4 bases and J gave up 4 bases; unmatched junction bases: 10. The CDR3 contains 16 residues. The CDR3: CASSMGPGGKYNEQFF. The DNA of the CDR3 is TGCGCCAGCAGCATGGGTCCAGGGGGCAAGTACAATGAGCAGTTCTTC.

The chain carries TRBV19 and TRBJ2-6; TRBD1 might be the D (5 bases). This CDR3 contains 17 residues. V dropped 1 base and J dropped 0 bases, with 10 bases sitting between them. Germline values: CDR1 LNHDA, CDR2 SQIVND (reference sequence). CDR3: CASSIVWTSSGANVLTF. The CDR3 nucleotides read TGTGCCAGTAGTATAGTTTGGACATCCTCTGGGGCCAACGTCCTGACTTTC.

This chain links TRBV7-9 with TRBJ1-2; 9 bases match TRBD1. The germline V gene encodes CDR1 SEHNR and CDR2 FQNEAQ (reference sequence). This CDR3 is 14 amino acids long. Trimming cost V 5 bases and J 4 bases; bases outside gene matches: 5. In DNA, the CDR3 is TGTGCCAGCAGCCAGGGACAGGGAGGCTATGGCTACACCTTC. It codes for CASSQGQGGYGYTF.

This chain connects TRBV7-9 to TRBJ2-7; tentatively, D is TRBD2 (5 bases). Trimming removed 5 bases from V and 6 bases from J, with 20 bases in between. CDR1 and CDR2 (germline): SEHNR, FQNEAQ (reference sequence). This CDR3 contains 15 residues. The CDR3 spells CASSRTSSPYVEQYF. The CDR3 region has the DNA TGTGCCAGCAGCCGTACTAGTTCTCCGTACGTCGAGCAGTACTTC.

This chain joins TRBV30 and TRBJ2-7; 14 positions match TRBD2. J was trimmed by 4 bases and V by 3 bases; bases with no gene match: 8. Germline assignment: CDR1 GTSNPN and CDR2 SVGIG (reference sequence). This CDR3 contains 16 residues. CDR3 region: CAWSVGTSGSPYEQYF. CDR3 coding DNA: TGTGCCTGGAGCGTAGGGACTAGCGGGAGTCCTTACGAGCAGTACTTC.

The chain employs TRBV27 and TRBJ1-1; D unresolved. CDR1 and CDR2 from the germline V gene are MNHEY and SMNVEV (reference sequence). CDR3 size: 9 residues. Trimming took 7 bases from V and 6 from J, leaving 3 bases between them. This CDR3 is CASIAEAFF. The CDR3 region has the DNA TGTGCCAGCATCGCTGAAGCTTTCTTT.

The CDR3 coding sequence is TGTGCCAGTAGTATAGGTGCGGGGCTGGGTGAAGCTTTCTTT. As protein: CASSIGAGLGEAFF. The J gene is TRBJ1-1, the V gene TRBV19, with D tentatively TRBD1 (5 bases). The CDR3 has 14 amino acids. CDR1 and CDR2 from the germline V gene are LNHDA and SQIVND (reference sequence). V lost 1 base to trimming and J lost 7 bases, with 13 bases between them.

The V call is TRBV28, the J call TRBJ2-7, with TRBD1 identical over 7 bases. After removal of 5 bases from V and 10 bases from J, the junction contained 8 bases not matched to a gene. The CDR3 extends over 12 amino acids. Germline CDR1 and CDR2: MDHEN and SYDVKM. In DNA, the CDR3 is TGTGCCAGCAGTCCCGACAGGGCACGTCAGTACTTC. Protein: CASSPDRARQYF.